This T cell receptor beta chain was retrieved from a study of blood T cell repertoires in COVID-19. Study-wide background: Acute and convalescent COVID-19 samples came from the United States, Italy and Spain.

Germline trimming cut 2 bases from V and 4 bases from J; bases unmatched to any gene: 9. The germline gives CDR1 MNHEY, CDR2 SVGEGT. This CDR3 comprises 16 residues. Profiling relied on immunoSEQ multiplex PCR, and the TCRdb table lists in-frame clones only, not all of them. The sample lists a few hundred thousand clones, just over 85% occurring once. Clinical history as reported by participants underpinned cohort assignment. The chain recombines TRBV6-2 or TRBV6-3 with TRBJ2-5; 8 nucleotides match TRBD2. This receptor was identified in a middle-aged woman with acute COVID-19. Source material: PBMCs or T cells enriched from blood (not recorded which). Written as DNA, the CDR3 is TGTGCCAGCAGTTACGATAGGGGACTAGGGAGAGAGACCCAGTACTTC. Translated: CASSYDRGLGRETQYF.